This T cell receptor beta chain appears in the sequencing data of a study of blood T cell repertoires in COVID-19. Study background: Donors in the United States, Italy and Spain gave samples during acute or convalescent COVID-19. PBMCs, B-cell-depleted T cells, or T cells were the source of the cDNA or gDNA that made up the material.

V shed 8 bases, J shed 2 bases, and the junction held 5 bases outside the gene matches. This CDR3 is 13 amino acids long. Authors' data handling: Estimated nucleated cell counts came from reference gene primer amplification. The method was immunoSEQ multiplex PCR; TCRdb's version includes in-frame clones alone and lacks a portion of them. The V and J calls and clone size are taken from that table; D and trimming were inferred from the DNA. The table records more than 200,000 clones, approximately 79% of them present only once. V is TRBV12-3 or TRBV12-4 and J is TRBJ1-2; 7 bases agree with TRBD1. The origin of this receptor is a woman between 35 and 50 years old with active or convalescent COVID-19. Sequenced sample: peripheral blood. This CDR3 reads CASLDRTNYGYTF. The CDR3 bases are TGTGCCAGCTTGGACAGGACCAACTATGGCTACACCTTC.